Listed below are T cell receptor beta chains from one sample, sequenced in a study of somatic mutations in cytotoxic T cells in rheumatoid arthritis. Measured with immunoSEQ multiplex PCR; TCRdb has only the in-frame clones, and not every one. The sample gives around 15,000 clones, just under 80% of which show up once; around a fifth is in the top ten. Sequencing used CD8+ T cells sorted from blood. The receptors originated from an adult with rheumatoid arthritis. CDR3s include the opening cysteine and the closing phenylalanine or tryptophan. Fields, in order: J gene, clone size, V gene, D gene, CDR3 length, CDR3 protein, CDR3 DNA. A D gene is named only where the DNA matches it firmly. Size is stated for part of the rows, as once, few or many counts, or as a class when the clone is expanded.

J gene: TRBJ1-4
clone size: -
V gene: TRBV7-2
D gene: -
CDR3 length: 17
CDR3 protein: CASSLGRANATNEKLFF
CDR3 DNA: TGTGCCAGCAGCCTAGGCAGAGCGAACGCAACTAATGAAAAACTGTTTTTT

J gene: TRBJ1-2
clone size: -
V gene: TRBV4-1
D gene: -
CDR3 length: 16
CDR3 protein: CASSQGDLSTNYGYTF
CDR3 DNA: TGCGCCAGCAGCCAAGGGGACCTTTCCACTAACTATGGCTACACCTTC

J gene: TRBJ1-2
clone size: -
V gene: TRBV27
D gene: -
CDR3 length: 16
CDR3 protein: CASGFMGGQENYGYTF
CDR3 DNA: TGTGCCAGCGGGTTTATGGGGGGACAAGAGAACTATGGCTACACCTTC

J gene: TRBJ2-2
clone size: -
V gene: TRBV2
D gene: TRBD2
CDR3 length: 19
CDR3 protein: CASSGVVGAGGTYTGELFF
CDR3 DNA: TGTGCCAGCAGTGGAGTCGTGGGAGCGGGAGGAACCTACACCGGGGAGCTGTTTTTT

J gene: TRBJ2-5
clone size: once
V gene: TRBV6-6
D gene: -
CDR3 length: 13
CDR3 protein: CASSYEGTETQYF
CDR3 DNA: TGTGCCAGCAGTTACGAAGGGACGGAGACCCAGTACTTC

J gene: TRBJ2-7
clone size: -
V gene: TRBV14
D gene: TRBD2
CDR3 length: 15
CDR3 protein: CASSHGTSGHPEQYF
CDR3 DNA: TGTGCCAGCAGCCACGGGACTAGCGGACATCCCGAACAGTACTTC

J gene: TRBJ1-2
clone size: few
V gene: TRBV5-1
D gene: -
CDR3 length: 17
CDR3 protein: CASSLSPSGGPNYGYTF
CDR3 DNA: TGCGCCAGCAGCTTGAGCCCCAGTGGGGGCCCTAACTATGGCTACACCTTC

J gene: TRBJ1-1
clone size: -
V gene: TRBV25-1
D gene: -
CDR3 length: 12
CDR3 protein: CASSELGAEAFF
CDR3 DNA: TGTGCCAGCAGTGAATTAGGCGCTGAAGCTTTCTTT

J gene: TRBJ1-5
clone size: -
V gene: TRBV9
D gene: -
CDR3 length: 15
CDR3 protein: CASGLGGNVNQPQHF
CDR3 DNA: TGTGCCAGCGGCCTAGGGGGAAACGTAAATCAGCCCCAGCATTTT

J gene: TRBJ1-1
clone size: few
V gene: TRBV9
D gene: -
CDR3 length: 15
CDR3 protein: CASSVEAEINTEAFF
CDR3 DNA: TGTGCCAGCAGCGTAGAAGCAGAAATTAACACTGAAGCTTTCTTT

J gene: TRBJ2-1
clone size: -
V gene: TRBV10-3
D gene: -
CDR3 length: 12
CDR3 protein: CAIRGSDNEQFF
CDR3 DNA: TGTGCCATCAGGGGGTCGGACAATGAGCAGTTCTTC

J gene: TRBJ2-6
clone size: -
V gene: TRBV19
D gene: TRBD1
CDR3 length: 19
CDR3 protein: CASSFHSGTVTSGANVLTF
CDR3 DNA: TGTGCCAGTAGTTTTCATTCCGGGACAGTAACCTCTGGGGCCAACGTCCTGACTTTC

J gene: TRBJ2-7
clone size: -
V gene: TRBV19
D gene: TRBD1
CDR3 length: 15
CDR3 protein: CASSSRRDRGHEQYF
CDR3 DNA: TGTGCCAGTAGTTCCCGCCGGGACAGGGGGCACGAGCAGTACTTC